The T cell receptor (beta chain) described here comes from a study of shared clonotypes between healthy human individuals. Study-wide results and caveats: Generation probabilities were higher for clonotypes shared across all four sorted-subset donors than for unshared ones.

Germline CDR1 and CDR2: KGHSH and LQKENI. Trimming cost V 3 bases and J 3 bases, with 6 bases left between them. The CDR3 runs 12 residues. About this clone itself: The antigen remains unidentified. Different DNA sequences within this sample yield the same CDR3.

Terminally differentiated effector memory CD45RA+ cells were left out of the naive CD8 fraction, which was CD45RO-negative and positively selected for CCR7. The protocol was immunoSEQ multiplex PCR, while the TCRdb copy is restricted to in-frame clones and leaves out a portion. The sample lists approximately 2,200,000 clones; 90% to 95% were seen once. The specimen sequenced was naive CD8+ T cells from PBMCs. The rearrangement links TRBV18 to TRBJ2-7; tentatively, D is TRBD2 (5 bases). The receptor's source is a man aged 18 to 35 in good health. Some clones in this sample may be carry-over from other donors' samples. The DNA of the CDR3 is TGTGCCAGCTCACCCGAGGGCTACGAGCAGTACTTC. Translation gives CASSPEGYEQYF.